A selection of T cell receptor beta chains follows, all from one sample in a study of cytomegalovirus exposure and HLA in healthy donors. Measured with immunoSEQ multiplex PCR; TCRdb has only the in-frame clones, and not every one. The table has 200,000 or so clones, 84% seen once. The source material was PBMCs. The receptors originated from a boy between 10 and 17 years old in good health and CMV-seronegative. Both conserved end residues are part of each CDR3. The D gene is left open where the match is weak. A row's size may be missing; if present it is once, few, many or a size class.

>TRBJ2-2|NA|NA|TRBV7-9
CASSLSGARLAELFF
TGTGCCAGCAGCTTATCTGGGGCTCGCCTTGCGGAGCTGTTTTTT
>TRBJ2-7|TRBD2|NA|TRBV6-1
CASSEVGTRGYEQYF
TGTGCCAGCAGTGAAGTTGGGACTAGGGGATACGAGCAGTACTTC
>TRBJ1-2|NA|NA|TRBV5-1
CASSSGVYGYTF
TGCGCCAGCAGCTCGGGAGTCTATGGCTACACCTTC
>TRBJ1-3|NA|NA|TRBV30
CAWSVLDGNTIYF
TGTGCCTGGAGTGTACTAGACGGAAACACCATATATTTT
>TRBJ2-4|NA|NA|TRBV7-6
CASSPSELAKSIQYF
TGTGCCAGCTCACCTTCGGAGTTAGCCAAAAGCATTCAGTACTTC
>TRBJ2-2|TRBD2|NA|TRBV5-1
CASSYGLAGVTSTGELFF
TGCGCCAGCAGCTATGGACTAGCGGGGGTTACGAGCACCGGGGAGCTGTTTTTT
>TRBJ1-1|TRBD1|NA|TRBV6-5
CASSRQGSWTEAFF
TGTGCCAGCAGCCGACAGGGGAGTTGGACTGAAGCTTTCTTT
>TRBJ1-2|NA|NA|TRBV14
CASSQGGRDLYGYTF
TGTGCCAGCAGCCAGGGAGGGCGGGATTTGTACGGCTACACCTTC
>TRBJ2-3|NA|NA|TRBV11-3
CASSRGTGTDTQYF
TGTGCCAGCAGCCGCGGGACAGGCACAGATACGCAGTATTTT
>TRBJ1-1|TRBD1|once|TRBV27
CASSLFGTENTEAFF
TGTGCCAGCAGTTTATTTGGGACAGAAAACACTGAAGCTTTCTTT
>TRBJ2-1|TRBD1|NA|TRBV2
CASRETGASYNEQFF
TGTGCCAGCAGAGAGACAGGGGCCTCCTACAATGAGCAGTTCTTC
>TRBJ2-7|TRBD2|NA|TRBV2
CASSETSGGSYEQYF
TGTGCCAGCAGTGAGACTAGCGGGGGTTCCTACGAGCAGTACTTC
>TRBJ2-5|NA|NA|TRBV7-3
CASSPLVRGSGETQYF
TGTGCCAGCAGCCCCCTCGTCCGGGGGTCAGGAGAGACCCAGTACTTC
>TRBJ1-3|NA|NA|TRBV2
CASSEAGGTPGNTIYF
TGTGCCAGCAGTGAAGCTGGCGGCACCCCTGGAAACACCATATATTTT
>TRBJ1-2|NA|few|TRBV9
CASTGEPDWGYTF
TGTGCCAGCACAGGGGAACCGGACTGGGGCTACACCTTC
>TRBJ1-2|NA|few|TRBV25-1
CASSVLSGSGYTF
TGTGCCAGCAGTGTGTTGTCAGGGTCTGGCTACACCTTC
>TRBJ2-7|NA|NA|TRBV6-5
CASGDTSYEQYF
TGTGCCAGCGGGGACACTTCTTACGAGCAGTACTTC
>TRBJ2-2|NA|NA|TRBV27
CASSFRGRNTGELFF
TGTGCCAGCAGTTTCAGGGGTCGGAACACCGGGGAGCTGTTTTTT
>TRBJ2-1|TRBD1|NA|TRBV23-1
CASSQSTGGIDEQFF
TGCGCCAGCAGTCAATCTACAGGGGGCATCGATGAGCAGTTCTTC
>TRBJ2-5|NA|NA|TRBV2
CASSEQGLETQYF
TGTGCCAGCAGTGAGCAGGGACTAGAGACCCAGTACTTC
>TRBJ2-2|TRBD2|NA|TRBV19
CASSRTSVNTGELFF
TGTGCCAGTAGTAGGACTAGCGTGAACACCGGGGAGCTGTTTTTT
>TRBJ2-3|TRBD2|NA|TRBV5-1
CASSSSLAGGTDTQYF
TGCGCCAGCAGCTCGAGCCTAGCGGGAGGCACAGATACGCAGTATTTT
>TRBJ1-2|TRBD1|NA|TRBV2
CASSAVLTGGANYGYTF
TGTGCCAGCAGTGCAGTTCTCACAGGGGGGGCTAACTATGGCTACACCTTC
>TRBJ2-7|NA|NA|TRBV6-5
CASRVGRGGYEQYF
TGTGCCAGCAGGGTAGGAAGGGGTGGGTACGAGCAGTACTTC
>TRBJ1-6|TRBD1|NA|TRBV25-1
CASGTTGGNSPLHF
TGTGCCAGCGGGACGACAGGGGGTAATTCACCCCTCCACTTT
>TRBJ1-5|TRBD1|NA|TRBV9
CASSVPGQANQPQHF
TGTGCCAGCAGCGTGCCGGGACAGGCTAATCAGCCCCAGCATTTT